A selection of T cell receptor beta chains follows, all from one sample in a study of TIL therapy for anti-PD-1-resistant metastatic lung cancer. The assay was immunoSEQ multiplex PCR, and TCRdb's table has in-frame clones only and misses some. Seen here are about 12,000 clones, less than 75% observed once, and the top ten hold about 7.4%. The material sequenced was tumor tissue, taken at baseline. These receptors were obtained from a person between 30 and 79 years old with non-small cell lung cancer. Each CDR3 is given with its conserved first and last residue. A D gene is named only where the DNA matches it firmly. Clone sizes are given selectively: once, few, many, or a class where the clone is expanded.

D,V,size,J,CDR3,DNA
-,TRBV10-3,-,TRBJ1-1,CATSESAGRPEAFF,TGTGCCACCAGTGAGTCGGCCGGGAGGCCTGAAGCTTTCTTT
-,TRBV6-6,few,TRBJ2-3,CATTWEGTDTQYF,TGTGCCACGACTTGGGAGGGCACAGATACGCAGTATTTT
TRBD2,TRBV5-1,-,TRBJ2-2,CASSLVWAGGPEGELFF,TGCGCCAGCAGCTTGGTCTGGGCGGGAGGGCCCGAAGGGGAGCTGTTTTTT
TRBD2,TRBV6-5,-,TRBJ2-2,CASSYTSGGAGELFF,TGTGCCAGCAGTTATACTAGCGGGGGGGCCGGGGAGCTGTTTTTT
-,TRBV5-1,-,TRBJ2-1,CASSWRDSLYNEQFF,TGCGCCAGCAGCTGGAGAGACAGTCTATACAATGAGCAGTTCTTC
-,TRBV25-1,-,TRBJ1-6,CASSEMGGTVYSPLHF,TGTGCCAGCAGTGAAATGGGGGGGACCGTTTATTCACCCCTCCACTTT
TRBD2,TRBV28,-,TRBJ2-7,CASSLRGWGLAGSGYEQYF,TGTGCCAGCAGTTTAAGGGGTTGGGGACTAGCGGGATCCGGCTACGAGCAGTACTTC
TRBD1,TRBV5-4,-,TRBJ1-6,CASSTAPGQRGDHF,TGTGCCAGCAGCACCGCCCCGGGACAGAGGGGGGATCACTTT
-,TRBV5-6,-,TRBJ2-3,CASSLDSSDTQYF,TGTGCCAGCAGCTTGGACAGCTCAGATACGCAGTATTTT
-,TRBV12-3/TRBV12-4,-,TRBJ1-2,CASSWALRGGYTF,TGTGCCAGCAGTTGGGCCCTGAGGGGTGGCTACACCTTC
-,TRBV6-5,few,TRBJ1-1,CASSYGALSTEAFF,TGTGCCAGCAGTTACGGGGCCTTGAGCACTGAAGCTTTCTTT
-,TRBV4-2,few,TRBJ2-6,CASREKNSGANVLTF,TGTGCCAGCAGGGAAAAAAACTCTGGGGCCAACGTCCTGACTTTC
TRBD1,TRBV6-5,-,TRBJ2-7,CASSHYDRGYEQYF,TGTGCCAGCAGCCACTATGACAGGGGGTACGAGCAGTACTTC
TRBD1,TRBV7-7,-,TRBJ1-5,CASSLNAVSGGGYSNQPQHF,TGTGCCAGCAGCTTAAATGCGGTGTCAGGGGGGGGATATAGCAATCAGCCCCAGCATTTT
-,TRBV7-3,-,TRBJ2-7,CASSLVGEQYF,TGTGCCAGCAGCTTGGTGGGGGAGCAGTACTTC
TRBD1,TRBV4-1,-,TRBJ2-7,CASSQGQGTYEQYF,TGCGCCAGCAGCCAGGGACAGGGGACCTACGAGCAGTACTTC